This TCR beta chain was sequenced for a study of cytomegalovirus exposure and HLA in healthy donors. Study-wide points: As was reported, the classifier diagnosed cytomegalovirus status with high specificity and sensitivity.

Data came from immunoSEQ multiplex PCR; TCRdb stores just in-frame clones and leaves some out. The sample gives some 170,000 clones, 84% of which show up once; 10% is in the top ten. Looked up from germline, CDR1 is MDHEN and CDR2 is SYDVKM. Trimming took 7 bases from V and 6 from J; bases not matched to a gene: 12. The CDR3 totals 15 residues. Concerning this clone itself: Its cognate antigen is unknown.

The chain employs TRBV28 and TRBJ2-7; TRBD1 matches at 10 bases. This receptor was obtained from a man between 25 and 39 years old in good health and CMV-seropositive. Sequencing input: PBMCs. The CDR3 sequence: CASNAPGQGLSEQYF. CDR3 nucleotides: TGTGCCAGCAATGCTCCGGGACAGGGGTTGAGCGAGCAGTACTTC.